Presented here are 7 T cell receptor beta chains from one specimen sequenced in a study of T cells in Graves' hyperthyroidism and ophthalmopathy. What was amplified from RNA transcripts were TCR beta CDR3 regions. The study used the HTBI primer set for a first-round RT-PCR of the TCR CDR3. TCRdb ran MiXCR on the multiplex PCR reads and lists one entry per CDR3 protein. The table includes 550,000 to 800,000 distinct CDR3 sequences, around 15% detected once. Sample: blood. The receptors come from a man aged 50 or older with Graves' hyperthyroidism.

This clonotype was detected ten times or more. The chain employs TRBV5-1 and TRBJ1-4; no reliable D call. The V gene's germline CDR1 is SGHRS and CDR2 YFSETQ. Trimming left V 0 bases short and J 5 bases short, with 11 bases between. The CDR3 has 15 amino acids. In DNA form, the CDR3 reads TGCGCCAGCAGCTTGGATCCAGGCTCAAATGAAAAACTGTTTTTT. Amino acids: CASSLDPGSNEKLFF.

This clonotype was picked up many times. The genes are TRBV11-3 and TRBJ2-3; 11 bases match TRBD2. J lost 5 bases, V lost 2 bases, and 3 bases had no gene match. Germline CDR1 reads SGHNT; CDR2 reads YENEEA. This CDR3 comprises 15 residues. The CDR3 region has the DNA TGTGCCAGCAGCTTACTAGCGGGAGGACTAGATACGCAGTATTTT. Translating gives CASSLLAGGLDTQYF.

The chain employs TRBV20-1 and TRBJ2-3; D assignment may be TRBD1 or TRBD2 (5 bases each). The V gene's germline CDR1 is DFQATT and CDR2 SNEGSKA (reference sequence). V was trimmed by 7 bases and J by 6 bases, leaving 23 bases between them. The CDR3 totals 15 residues. CDR3 in amino acids: CSGLEGFGRVDTQYF. CDR3 nucleotides: TGCAGTGGTTTAGAGGGGTTCGGAAGGGTGGATACGCAGTATTTT.

This clonotype was seen ten or more times. This chain links TRBV28 with TRBJ2-5; 8 bases agree with TRBD2. This CDR3 contains 15 residues. Trimming removed 3 bases from V and 4 bases from J; junction bases left unmatched: 7. Germline V gives CDR1 MDHEN, CDR2 SYDVKM. Here the CDR3 reads CASSFGGAGGETQYF. CDR3 bases: TGTGCCAGCAGTTTTGGGGGCGCGGGAGGAGAGACCCAGTACTTC. Full variable domain (remainder filled in from reference TRBV28 and TRBJ2-5): DVKVTQSSRYLVKRTGEKVFLECVQDMDHENMFWYRQDPGLGLRLIYFSYDVKMKEKGDIPEGYSVSREKKERFSLILESASTNQTSMYLCASSFGGAGGETQYFGPGTRLLVL.

The chain carries TRBV27 and TRBJ1-3; D unclear. Germline CDR1 reads MNHEY; CDR2 reads SMNVEV (reference sequence). Deletions cut 4 bases from V and 0 bases from J, with 7 bases between. The CDR3 is made up of 14 amino acids. The CDR3 DNA is TGTGCCAGCAGTTCGCTCCGCTCTGGAAACACCATATATTTT. As protein: CASSSLRSGNTIYF.

V is TRBV10-3 and J is TRBJ1-6; 8 bases match TRBD1. CDR1 is ENHRY, CDR2 SYGVKD, per germline. This CDR3 contains 16 residues. V lost 9 bases and J lost 9; bases outside the gene matches: 16. The CDR3 spells CAMRRQGQLSSSPLHF. The CDR3 DNA sequence: TGTGCCATGAGACGACAGGGGCAACTGTCTAGTTCACCCCTCCACTTT.

The CDR3 DNA sequence: TGTGCCATCAGTGATGGCGGGAGTGAGACCCAGTACTTC. It specifies CAISDGGSETQYF. The chain uses TRBV10-3 and TRBJ2-5, with 7 bases fitting TRBD2. J gave up 5 bases and V 3 bases, and 3 bases lay outside the gene matches. This CDR3 contains 13 residues. Germline lookup yields CDR1 ENHRY and CDR2 SYGVKD.